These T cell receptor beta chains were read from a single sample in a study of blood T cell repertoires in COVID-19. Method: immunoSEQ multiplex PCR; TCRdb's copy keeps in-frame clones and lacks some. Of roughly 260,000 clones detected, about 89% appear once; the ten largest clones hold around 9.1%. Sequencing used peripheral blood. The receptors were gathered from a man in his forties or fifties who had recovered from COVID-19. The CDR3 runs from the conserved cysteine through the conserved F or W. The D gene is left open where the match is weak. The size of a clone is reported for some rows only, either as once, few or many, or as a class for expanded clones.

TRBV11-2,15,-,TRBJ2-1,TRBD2,TGTGCCAGCAGTGGAAGGATAGCGGGGGGTAGTGAGCAGTTCTTC,CASSGRIAGGSEQFF
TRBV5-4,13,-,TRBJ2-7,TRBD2,TGTGCCAGCAGTCGGGACTACTCCTACGAGCAGTACTTC,CASSRDYSYEQYF
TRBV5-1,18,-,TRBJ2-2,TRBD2,TGCGCCAGCAGCCCGCACCGACTAGCGGGGGGGCACACCGGGGAGCTGTTTTTT,CASSPHRLAGGHTGELFF
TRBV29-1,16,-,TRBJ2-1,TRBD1,TGCAGCGTCGAGAGATCCGGGACAGTGTTTAGAAATGAGCAGTTCTTC,CSVERSGTVFRNEQFF
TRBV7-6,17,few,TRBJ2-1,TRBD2,TGTGCCAGCAGCTTATTTATTCTGGCGGGAGGGCCCAATGAGCAGTTCTTC,CASSLFILAGGPNEQFF
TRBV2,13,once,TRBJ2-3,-,TGTGCCACCTGGGGCGGCACGGCAGATACGCAGTATTTT,CATWGGTADTQYF
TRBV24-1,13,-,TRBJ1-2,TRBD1,TGTGCCACCCAGATCGGACAGGGCTATGGCTACACCTTC,CATQIGQGYGYTF
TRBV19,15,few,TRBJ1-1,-,TGTGCCAGTAGCAGGCCAACAGCTATCAACACTGAAGCTTTCTTT,CASSRPTAINTEAFF
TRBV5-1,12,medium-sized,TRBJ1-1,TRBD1,TGCGCCAGCAGCCAGACAGGGACTGAAGCTTTCTTT,CASSQTGTEAFF
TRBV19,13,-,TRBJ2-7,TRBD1,TGTGCCACTCAGGGACAGAACTCCTACGAGCAGTACTTC,CATQGQNSYEQYF
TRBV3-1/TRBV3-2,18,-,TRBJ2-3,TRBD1,TGTGCCAGCAGCCATCCTAGGGGACAGGGACGCTTTCACGATACGCAGTATTTT,CASSHPRGQGRFHDTQYF
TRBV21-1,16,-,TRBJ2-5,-,TGTGCCAGCAGCAAAGCCCAGCGGGGGGGCCGAGAGACCCAGTACTTC,CASSKAQRGGRETQYF
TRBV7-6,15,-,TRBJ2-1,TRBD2,TGTGCCAGCAGCCCGCGCCAGCGGGGGACCAATGAGCAGTTCTTC,CASSPRQRGTNEQFF
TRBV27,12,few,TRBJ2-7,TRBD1,TGTGCCAGCCGCACAGGGGGCTACGAGCAGTACTTC,CASRTGGYEQYF
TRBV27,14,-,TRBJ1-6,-,TGTGCCAGCAGCCCAGCAGCGATTAATTCACCCCTCCACTTT,CASSPAAINSPLHF
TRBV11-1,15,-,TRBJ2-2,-,TGTGCCAGCAGCAAAGAAGGACGGGGGACCGGGGAGCTGTTTTTT,CASSKEGRGTGELFF
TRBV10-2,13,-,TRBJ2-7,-,TGCGCCAGCAGTGAGAGGACTACCTACGAGCAGTACTTC,CASSERTTYEQYF
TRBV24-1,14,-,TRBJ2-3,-,TGTGCCACCAGTGATAACGGGAGAGCAGATACGCAGTATTTT,CATSDNGRADTQYF
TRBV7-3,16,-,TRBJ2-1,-,TGTGCCAGCAGCTTATTTCCGGGACTCCCGAGGGATGAGCAGTTCTTC,CASSLFPGLPRDEQFF
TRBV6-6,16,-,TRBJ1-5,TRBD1,TGTGCCAGCAGTTACTCGGCGGGACAGGCAGATCAGCCCCAGCATTTT,CASSYSAGQADQPQHF